The 9 T cell receptor beta chains listed next were all sequenced from one sample in a study of glioma-infiltrating T cells after dendritic cell vaccination. Clones were sequenced by immunoSEQ multiplex PCR, and TCRdb holds only the in-frame ones, with some missing. The repertoire holds fewer than 65,000 clones, with 89% as singletons. Indicated time point: after dendritic cell vaccination, including at tumor progression/relapse. The specimen comprised blood, sampled after dendritic cell vaccination. The receptors were sampled from a human donor with glioblastoma.

The chain combines TRBV30 with TRBJ1-2; the match to TRBD1 covers 7 bases. Unmatched junction bases numbered 12, after V lost 4 bases and J lost 4 bases. Germline-derived CDR1 and CDR2 are GTSNPN and SVGIG (reference sequence). This CDR3 is 15 amino acids long. The CDR3 nucleotides read TGTGCCTGGACGCTGGGACAGAATACTGGCTATGGCTACACCTTC. It is translated as CAWTLGQNTGYGYTF.

The chain joins TRBV9 to TRBJ2-2, with D perhaps matching TRBD1 (6 bases). Germline CDR1 and CDR2: SGDLS and YYNGEE. The CDR3 has 17 amino acids. Trimming took off 0 bases at V and 6 bases at J, with 18 bases between the two ends. In DNA form, the CDR3 reads TGTGCCAGCAGCGTAGGATTGTTGGACAGAGCCGCCGGGGAGCTGTTTTTT. Protein product: CASSVGLLDRAAGELFF.

Comment on this clone: One end of the junction fails to match germline, which may point to a read error. The chain joins TRBV15 to TRBJ1-3; D possibly corresponds to TRBD1 (5 bases). Germline V CDR1 and CDR2: LNHNV, YYDKDF (reference sequence). CDR3 length: 17 amino acids. The CDR3 DNA reads as TGTGCCACCGGCAGAGATGGTGGCAGGGTGTTTGGAAACACCATATATTTT. Protein sequence: CATGRDGGRVFGNTIYF.

The genes are TRBV19 and TRBJ1-4, with 8 bases lining up with TRBD1. V was clipped by 8 bases and J by 3 bases; unmatched bases: 5. Germline V gene data show CDR1 as LNHDA and CDR2 as SQIVND (reference sequence). The length of the CDR3 is 14 residues. CDR3 coding DNA: TGTGCCAGTGGTGGCAGGGGGCCTAATGAAAAACTGTTTTTT. Translation: CASGGRGPNEKLFF.

V gene TRBV27 combines with J gene TRBJ2-7; 8 bases are shared with TRBD2. Trimming at V came to 6 bases and at J to 5 bases, leaving 12 bases not matched to a gene. CDR1 and CDR2 from the germline V gene are MNHEY and SMNVEV (reference sequence). CDR3 size: 15 residues. CDR3 nucleotide sequence: TGTGCCAGCAGCCCCGGACTAGCTGAAACCGACGAGCAGTACTTC. Protein product: CASSPGLAETDEQYF.

A single count supports this clone. CDR3 sequence: CATSREDRGWETQYF. The CDR3 DNA follows: TGTGCCACCAGCAGAGAAGACCGGGGTTGGGAGACCCAGTACTTC. J is TRBJ2-5 and V is TRBV15; D is possibly TRBD2 (5 bases). The CDR3 has 15 residues. Germline V lookup: CDR1 LNHNV, CDR2 YYDKDF (reference sequence). Trimming stripped 0 bases from V and 5 bases from J, with 13 bases between. The full variable domain, completed using reference TRBV15 and TRBJ2-5, is DAMVIQNPRYQVTQFGKPVTLSCSQTLNHNVMYWYQQKSSQAPKLLFHYYDKDFNNEADTPDNFQSRRPNTSFCFLDIRSPGLGDTAMYLCATSREDRGWETQYFGPGTRLLVL.

The chain uses TRBV7-2 and TRBJ1-1; D is uncertain. The CDR3 covers 13 residues. The V gene's germline CDR1 is SGHTA and CDR2 FQGNSA. Trimming stripped 2 bases from V and 0 bases from J, with 4 bases between. The CDR3 protein is CASSLSLNTEAFF. CDR3 DNA sequence: TGTGCCAGCAGCTTAAGCTTGAACACTGAAGCTTTCTTT.

V is TRBV28 and J is TRBJ1-1; the D is unclear. Trimming removed 8 bases from V and 4 bases from J, with 14 bases in between. Germline V gives CDR1 MDHEN, CDR2 SYDVKM. This CDR3 has 13 residues. CDR3 bases: TGTGCCAGCTTTTATAGAGGCGGCACTGAAGCTTTCTTT. This sequence encodes CASFYRGGTEAFF.

This chain links TRBV6-5 with TRBJ2-7; TRBD2 aligns across 9 bases. CDR1 and CDR2 from the germline V gene are MNHEY and SVGAGI. The CDR3 sequence is 12 residues long. The J segment lost 3 bases and the V segment lost 10 bases, leaving 4 bases of the junction unmatched. In DNA, the CDR3 is TGTGCCACCTTAGCGGGAGACTACGAGCAGTACTTC. Translated: CATLAGDYEQYF.